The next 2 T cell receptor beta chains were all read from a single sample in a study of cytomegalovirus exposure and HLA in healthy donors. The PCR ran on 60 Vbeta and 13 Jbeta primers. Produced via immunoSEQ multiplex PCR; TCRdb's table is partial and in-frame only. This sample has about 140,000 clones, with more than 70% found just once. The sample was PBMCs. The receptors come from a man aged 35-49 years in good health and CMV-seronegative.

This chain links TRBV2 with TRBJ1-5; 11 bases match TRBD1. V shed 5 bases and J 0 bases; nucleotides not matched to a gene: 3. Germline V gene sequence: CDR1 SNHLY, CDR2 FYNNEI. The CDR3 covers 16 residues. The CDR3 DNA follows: TGTGCCAGCAGTAGGGGACAGGGGGATAGCAATCAGCCCCAGCATTTT. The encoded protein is CASSRGQGDSNQPQHF. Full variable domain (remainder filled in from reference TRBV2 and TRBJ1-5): EPEVTQTPSHQVTQMGQEVILRCVPISNHLYFYWYRQILGQKVEFLVSFYNNEISEKSEIFDDQFSVERPDGSNFTLKIRSTKLEDSAMYFCASSRGQGDSNQPQHFGDGTRLSIL.

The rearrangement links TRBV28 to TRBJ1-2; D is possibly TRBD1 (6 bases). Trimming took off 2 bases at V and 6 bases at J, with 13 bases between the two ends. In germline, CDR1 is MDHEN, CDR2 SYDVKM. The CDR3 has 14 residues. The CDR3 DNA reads TGTGCCAGCAGTTTAAGGGGGGGGTTCGATGGCTACACCTTC. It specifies CASSLRGGFDGYTF.